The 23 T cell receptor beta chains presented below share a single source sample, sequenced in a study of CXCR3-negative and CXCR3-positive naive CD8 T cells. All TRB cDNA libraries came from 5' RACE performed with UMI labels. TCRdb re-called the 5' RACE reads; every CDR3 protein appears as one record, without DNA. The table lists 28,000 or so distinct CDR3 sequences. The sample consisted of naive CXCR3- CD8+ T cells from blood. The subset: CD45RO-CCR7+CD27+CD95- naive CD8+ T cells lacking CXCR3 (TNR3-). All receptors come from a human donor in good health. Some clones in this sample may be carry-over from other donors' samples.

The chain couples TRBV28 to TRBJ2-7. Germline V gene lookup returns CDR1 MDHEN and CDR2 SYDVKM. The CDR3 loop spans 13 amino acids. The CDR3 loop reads CASSAIPHYEQYF.

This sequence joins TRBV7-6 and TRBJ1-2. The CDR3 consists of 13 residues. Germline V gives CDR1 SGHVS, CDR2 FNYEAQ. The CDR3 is CASSFGPSSGYTF.

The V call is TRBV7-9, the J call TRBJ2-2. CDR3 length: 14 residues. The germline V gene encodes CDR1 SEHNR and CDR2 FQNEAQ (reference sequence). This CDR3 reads CASSHVSNTGELFF.

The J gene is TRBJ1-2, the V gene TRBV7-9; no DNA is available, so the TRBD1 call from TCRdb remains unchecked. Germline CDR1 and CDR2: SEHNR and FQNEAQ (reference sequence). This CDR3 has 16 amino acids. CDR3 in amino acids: CASSSPASGGEGGYTF.

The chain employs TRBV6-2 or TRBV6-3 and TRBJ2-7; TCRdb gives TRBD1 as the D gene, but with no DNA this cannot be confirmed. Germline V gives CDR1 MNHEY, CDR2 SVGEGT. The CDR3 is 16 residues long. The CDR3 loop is CASSYSYRGGQYEQYF.

The CDR3 protein is CASSLRGTDTQYF. The J gene is TRBJ2-3, the V gene TRBV27. CDR1 and CDR2 from the germline V gene are MNHEY and SMNVEV (reference sequence). This CDR3 has 13 residues.

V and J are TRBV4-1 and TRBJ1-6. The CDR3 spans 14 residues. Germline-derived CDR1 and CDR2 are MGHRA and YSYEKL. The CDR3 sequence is CASSQDGRDSPLHF.

The CDR3 sequence: CASSRIEGQGFGEQFF. The chain carries TRBV5-1 and TRBJ2-1; there is no DNA to check the TCRdb D call of TRBD1. Germline CDR1 is SGHRS and CDR2 is YFSETQ. The CDR3 contains 16 residues.

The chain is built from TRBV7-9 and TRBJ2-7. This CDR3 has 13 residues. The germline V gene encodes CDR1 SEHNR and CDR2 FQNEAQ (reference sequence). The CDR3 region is CASSSAQYHEQYF.

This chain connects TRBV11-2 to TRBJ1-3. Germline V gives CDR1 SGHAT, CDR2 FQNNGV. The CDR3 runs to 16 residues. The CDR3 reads CASSFQYGYSGNTIYF.

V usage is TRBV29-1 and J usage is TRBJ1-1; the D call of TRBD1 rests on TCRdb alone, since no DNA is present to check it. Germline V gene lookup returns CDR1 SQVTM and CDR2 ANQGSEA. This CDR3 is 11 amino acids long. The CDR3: CSVGGPTEAFF.

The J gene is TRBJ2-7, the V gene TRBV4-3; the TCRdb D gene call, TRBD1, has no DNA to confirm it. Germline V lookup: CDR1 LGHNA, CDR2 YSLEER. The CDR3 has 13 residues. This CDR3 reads CASSRGVSYEQYF.

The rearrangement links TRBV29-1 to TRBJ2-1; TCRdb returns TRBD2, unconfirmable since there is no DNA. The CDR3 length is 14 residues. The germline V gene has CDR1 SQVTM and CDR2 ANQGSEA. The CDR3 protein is CSVGLAGDYNEQFF.

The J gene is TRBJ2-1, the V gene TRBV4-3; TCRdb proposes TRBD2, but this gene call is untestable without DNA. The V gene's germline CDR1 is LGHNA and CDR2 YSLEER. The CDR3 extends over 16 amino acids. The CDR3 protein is CASSQDGGGAVNEQFF.

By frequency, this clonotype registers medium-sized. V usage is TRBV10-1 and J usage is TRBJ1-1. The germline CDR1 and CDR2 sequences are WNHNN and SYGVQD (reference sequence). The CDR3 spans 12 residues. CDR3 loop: CASSNGNTEAFF.

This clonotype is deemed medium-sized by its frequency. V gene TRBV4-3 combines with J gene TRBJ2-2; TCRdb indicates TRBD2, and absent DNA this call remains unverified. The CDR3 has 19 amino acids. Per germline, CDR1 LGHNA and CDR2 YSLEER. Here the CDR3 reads CASSQMYALAGVNTGELFF.

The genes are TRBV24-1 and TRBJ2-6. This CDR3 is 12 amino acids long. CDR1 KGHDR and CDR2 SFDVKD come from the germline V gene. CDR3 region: CATLSGANVLTF.

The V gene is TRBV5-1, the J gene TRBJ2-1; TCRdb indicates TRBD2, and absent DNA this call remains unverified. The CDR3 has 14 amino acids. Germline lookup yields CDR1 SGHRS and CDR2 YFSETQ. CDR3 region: CASSSPSGVSEQFF. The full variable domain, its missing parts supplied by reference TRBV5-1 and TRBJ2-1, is KAGVTQTPRYLIKTRGQQVTLSCSPISGHRSVSWYQQTPGQGLQFLFEYFSETQRNKGNFPGRFSGRQFSNSRSEMNVSTLELGDSALYLCASSSPSGVSEQFFGPGTRLTVL.

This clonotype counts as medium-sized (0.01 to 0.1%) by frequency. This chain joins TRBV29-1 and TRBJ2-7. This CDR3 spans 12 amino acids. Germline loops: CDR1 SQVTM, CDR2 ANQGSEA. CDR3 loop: CSVVEGTYEQYF.

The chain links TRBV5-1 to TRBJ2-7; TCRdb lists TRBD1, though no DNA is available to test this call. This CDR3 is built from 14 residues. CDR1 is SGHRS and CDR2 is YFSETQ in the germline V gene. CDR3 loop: CASSSQGSSYEQYF. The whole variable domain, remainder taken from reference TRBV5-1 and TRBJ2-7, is KAGVTQTPRYLIKTRGQQVTLSCSPISGHRSVSWYQQTPGQGLQFLFEYFSETQRNKGNFPGRFSGRQFSNSRSEMNVSTLELGDSALYLCASSSQGSSYEQYFGPGTRLTVT.

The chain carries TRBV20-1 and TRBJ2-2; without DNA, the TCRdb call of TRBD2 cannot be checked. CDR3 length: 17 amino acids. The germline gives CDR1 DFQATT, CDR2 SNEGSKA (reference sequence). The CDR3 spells CSAREGTSGANTGELFF.

CDR3 amino acids: CSARVPSGDAETQYF. The chain has TRBV20-1 and TRBJ2-5; without DNA, the TCRdb call of TRBD2 cannot be checked. Germline-derived CDR1 and CDR2 are DFQATT and SNEGSKA (reference sequence). The CDR3 is 15 residues long.

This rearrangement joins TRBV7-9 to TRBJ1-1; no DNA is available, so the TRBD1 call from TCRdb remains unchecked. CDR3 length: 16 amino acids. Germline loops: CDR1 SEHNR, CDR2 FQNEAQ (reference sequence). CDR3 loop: CASSFVPGQGYTEAFF.